This T cell receptor beta chain originates from a study of T cell repertoires in cytomegalovirus infection. Findings and caveats of the study: The ex vivo response showed dominance by HLA-C-restricted CMV-specific TCR beta clonotypes.

Germline assignment: CDR1 DFQATT and CDR2 SNEGSKA (reference sequence). CDR3 length: 13 residues. The junction had 3 bases not matched to a gene; V was cut back by 4 bases and J by 5 bases. A single record per CDR3 protein comes from TCRdb applying MiXCR to the reads. The sample consists of about 260,000 distinct CDR3 sequences, around 15% of them appearing once. Regarding this clonotype: The antigen is not known.

The receptor was isolated from a human donor in good health (CMV status not recorded). Some clones in this sample may be carry-over from other donors' samples. What was sequenced was PBMCs. The chain combines TRBV20-1 with TRBJ1-1; 11 positions agree with TRBD1. The CDR3 nucleotides read TGCAGTGCTACTCGGGACAGGGGGACTGAAGCTTTCTTT. This sequence encodes CSATRDRGTEAFF.